This TCR beta chain was obtained from a study of blood T cell repertoires in COVID-19. Study information: The analysed material was cDNA or gDNA that came from T cells, B-cell-depleted T cells, or PBMCs.

The method was immunoSEQ multiplex PCR; TCRdb's version includes in-frame clones alone and lacks a portion of them. The table shows over 90,000 clones, with 81% occurring only once. With regard to this clone: The same CDR3 is also encoded by other DNA sequences in this sample.

Germline values: CDR1 SGHNT, CDR2 YENEEA. This CDR3 comprises 11 residues. V shed 5 bases and J shed 6 bases, with 8 bases lying between them. V gene TRBV11-3 combines with J gene TRBJ2-7; D gene uncertain. Input material: peripheral blood. The origin of this receptor is a man in his 60s with acute or convalescent COVID-19. CDR3 DNA: TGTGCCAGCAGCCGCTCAGGCGAGCAGTACTTC. Amino acids: CASSRSGEQYF.